This TCR beta chain was recovered during a study of shared clonotypes between healthy human individuals. Study context: Donors had three CD4 naive, three CD4 memory, two CD8 naive and one CD8 memory plate apiece. General study findings and limits: Sharing of clonotypes among donors was expected to vary with sequencing depth.

This clone has at least ten counts. Its antigen is not known. Distinct nucleotide sequences in the sample also encode this CDR3. The repertoire was sequenced with immunoSEQ multiplex PCR; TCRdb's copy has only in-frame clones and lacks some. The sample holds 900,000 to 1,200,000 clones, approximately 78% seen once. CDR3 size: 14 residues. After removal of 2 bases from V and 1 base from J, the junction contained 2 bases not matched to a gene. Germline loops: CDR1 SGHRS, CDR2 YFSETQ. The origin of this receptor is a man between 18 and 29 years old in good health. Some clones in this sample may be carry-over from other donors' samples. The chain couples TRBV5-1 to TRBJ2-7; TRBD2 aligns across 8 bases. The sequenced material came from memory CD4+ T cells from PBMCs. Documented subset: CD45RA-negative fraction. The CDR3 bases are TGCGCCAGCAGCTTTGGACTAGCTTCCTACGAGCAGTACTTC. Its translation: CASSFGLASYEQYF.